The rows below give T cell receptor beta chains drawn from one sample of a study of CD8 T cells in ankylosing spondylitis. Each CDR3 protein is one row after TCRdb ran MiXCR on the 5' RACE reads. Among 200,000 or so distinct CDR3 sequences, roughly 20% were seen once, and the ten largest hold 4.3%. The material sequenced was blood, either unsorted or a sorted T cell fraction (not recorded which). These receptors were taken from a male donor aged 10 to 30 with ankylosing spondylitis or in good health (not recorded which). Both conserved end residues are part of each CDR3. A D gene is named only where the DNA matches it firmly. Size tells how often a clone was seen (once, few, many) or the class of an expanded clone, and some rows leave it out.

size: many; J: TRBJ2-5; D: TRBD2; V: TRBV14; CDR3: CASSQPRGRELETQYF; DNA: TGTGCCAGCAGCCAGCCCCGAGGGCGGGAGTTGGAGACCCAGTACTTC
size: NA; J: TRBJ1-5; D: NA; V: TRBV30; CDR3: CAWSAWGANQPQHF; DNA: TGTGCCTGGAGCGCTTGGGGAGCCAATCAGCCCCAGCATTTT
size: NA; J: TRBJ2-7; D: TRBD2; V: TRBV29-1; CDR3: CSVELFSGVGSYEQYF; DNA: TGCAGCGTTGAGCTGTTTAGCGGGGTTGGCTCCTACGAGCAGTACTTC
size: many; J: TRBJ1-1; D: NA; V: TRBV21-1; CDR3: CASSKAGEGNTEAFF; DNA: TGTGCCAGCAGCAAAGCTGGGGAGGGGAACACTGAAGCTTTCTTT
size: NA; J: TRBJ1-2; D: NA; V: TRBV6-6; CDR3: CASSYQRTAYGYTF; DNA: TGTGCCAGCAGTTACCAACGGACAGCCTATGGCTACACCTTC
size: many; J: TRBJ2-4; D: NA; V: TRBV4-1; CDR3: CASSYYGGSSPGVKNIQYF; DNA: TGCGCCAGTTCTTATTATGGGGGCAGTAGTCCGGGGGTCAAAAACATTCAGTACTTC
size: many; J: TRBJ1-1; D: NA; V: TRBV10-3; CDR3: CAISDRNTEAFF; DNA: TGTGCCATCAGTGACAGGAACACTGAAGCTTTCTTT
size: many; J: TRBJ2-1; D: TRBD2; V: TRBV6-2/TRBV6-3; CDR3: CASSYGTSGTNEQFF; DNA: TGTGCCAGCAGTTATGGGACTAGCGGGACCAATGAGCAGTTCTTC
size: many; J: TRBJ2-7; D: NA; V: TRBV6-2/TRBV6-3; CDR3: CASHGGRPYEQYF; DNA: TGTGCCAGCCATGGGGGGCGCCCCTACGAGCAGTACTTC
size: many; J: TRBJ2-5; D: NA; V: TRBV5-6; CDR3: CASSLDGGTGETQYF; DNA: TGTGCCAGCAGCTTGGACGGCGGGACGGGAGAGACCCAGTACTTC
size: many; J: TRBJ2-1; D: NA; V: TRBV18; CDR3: CASSTTIRVDEQFF; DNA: TGTGCCAGCTCAACCACGATCAGGGTCGATGAGCAGTTCTTC
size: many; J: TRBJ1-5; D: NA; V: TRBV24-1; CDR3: CATSDGNQPQHF; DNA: TGTGCCACCAGTGATGGCAATCAGCCCCAGCATTTT
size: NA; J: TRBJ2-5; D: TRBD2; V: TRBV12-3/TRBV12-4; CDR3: CASSLSGTIKETQYF; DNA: TGTGCCAGCAGTTTATCTGGGACTATTAAAGAGACCCAGTACTTC
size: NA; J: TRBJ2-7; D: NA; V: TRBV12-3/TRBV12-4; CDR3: CASSLGSDYEQYF; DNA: TGTGCCAGCAGTTTAGGATCCGACTACGAGCAGTACTTC
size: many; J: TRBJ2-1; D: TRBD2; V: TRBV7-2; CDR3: CASSDRTSGIRNEQFF; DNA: TGTGCCAGCAGCGACCGGACTAGCGGGATTAGGAATGAGCAGTTCTTC
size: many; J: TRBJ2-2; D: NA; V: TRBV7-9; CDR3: CASSLDYTGELFF; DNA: TGTGCCAGCAGCTTAGATTACACCGGGGAGCTGTTTTTT
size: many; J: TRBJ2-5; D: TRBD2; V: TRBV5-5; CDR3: CASSLTPSGRASETQYF; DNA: TGTGCCAGCAGCTTGACCCCCAGCGGGAGGGCCTCAGAGACCCAGTACTTC
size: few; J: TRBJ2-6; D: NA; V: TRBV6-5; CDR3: CASSYSGQGISGANVLTF; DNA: TGTGCCAGCAGTTACTCGGGCCAGGGCATCTCTGGGGCCAACGTCCTGACTTTC